This T cell receptor (beta chain) was sequenced in a study of persistence of HIV-infected CD4 T cells. Study-wide context: Blood samples, up to roughly 200 mL, came from multiple time points, except a couple of leukapheresis donors sampled once.

CDR3 length: 14 residues. Between the trimmed V and J ends, which lost 4 bases and 0 bases, there was a span of 10 bases. The germline gives CDR1 SGDLS, CDR2 YYNGEE. Comments on this clone: Its antigen remains unidentified.

Sequencing used immunoSEQ version 4 in survey mode. Sequencing was performed with immunoSEQ multiplex PCR; in TCRdb, only in-frame clones are kept and a portion is missing. This sample has roughly 43,000 clones, with 89% found just once. Cells were stimulated nonspecifically with anti-CD3/anti-CD28 magnetic beads. Sorting selected CD4+ T cells upregulating both CD40 ligand and CD69. The chain is built from TRBV9 and TRBJ1-2; D gene uncertain. This sequence was found in an adult man with HIV who was CMV-seropositive. The source was CD4+ T cells sorted from PBMCs after roughly 18-hour stimulation, collected from a patient who received antiretroviral therapy. CDR3 in amino acids: CASSSHRANYGYTF. CDR3 nucleotide sequence: TGTGCCAGCAGCTCCCACAGAGCTAACTATGGCTACACCTTC.